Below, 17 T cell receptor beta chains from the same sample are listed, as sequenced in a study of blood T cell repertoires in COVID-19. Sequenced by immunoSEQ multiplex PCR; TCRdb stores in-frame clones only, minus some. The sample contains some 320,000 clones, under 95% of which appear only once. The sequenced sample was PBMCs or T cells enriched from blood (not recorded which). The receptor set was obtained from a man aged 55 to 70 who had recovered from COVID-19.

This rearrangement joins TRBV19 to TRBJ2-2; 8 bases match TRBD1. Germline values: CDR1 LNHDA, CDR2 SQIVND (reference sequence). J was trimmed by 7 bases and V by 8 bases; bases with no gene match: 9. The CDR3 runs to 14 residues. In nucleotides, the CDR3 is TGTGCCAGTGGCACCAGGGGGCCGAGCGGGGAGCTGTTTTTT. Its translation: CASGTRGPSGELFF.

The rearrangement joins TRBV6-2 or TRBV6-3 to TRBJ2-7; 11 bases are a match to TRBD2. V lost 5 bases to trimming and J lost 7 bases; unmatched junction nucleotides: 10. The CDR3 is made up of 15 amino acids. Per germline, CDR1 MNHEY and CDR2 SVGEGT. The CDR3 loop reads CASSRLAGLPLEQYF. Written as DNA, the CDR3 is TGTGCCAGCAGTCGACTAGCGGGGCTTCCCTTGGAGCAGTACTTC.

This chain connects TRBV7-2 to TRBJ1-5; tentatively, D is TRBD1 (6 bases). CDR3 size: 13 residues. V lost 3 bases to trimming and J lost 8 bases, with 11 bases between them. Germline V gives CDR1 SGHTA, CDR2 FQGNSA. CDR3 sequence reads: CASSLGASEPQHF. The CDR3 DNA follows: TGTGCCAGCAGCTTGGGGGCGTCAGAGCCCCAGCATTTT.

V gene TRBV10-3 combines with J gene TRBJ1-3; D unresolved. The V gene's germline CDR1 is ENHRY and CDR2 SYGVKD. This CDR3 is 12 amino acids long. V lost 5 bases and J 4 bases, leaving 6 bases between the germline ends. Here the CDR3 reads CAISNTGNTIYF. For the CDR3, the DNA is TGTGCCATCAGTAATACAGGAAACACCATATATTTT.

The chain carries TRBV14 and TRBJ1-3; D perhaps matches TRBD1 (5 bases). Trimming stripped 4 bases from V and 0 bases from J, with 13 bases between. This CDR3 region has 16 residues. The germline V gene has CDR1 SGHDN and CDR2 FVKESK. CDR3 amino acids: CASSRGGAYSGNTIYF. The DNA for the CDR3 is TGTGCCAGCAGCCGAGGTGGGGCTTACTCTGGAAACACCATATATTTT.

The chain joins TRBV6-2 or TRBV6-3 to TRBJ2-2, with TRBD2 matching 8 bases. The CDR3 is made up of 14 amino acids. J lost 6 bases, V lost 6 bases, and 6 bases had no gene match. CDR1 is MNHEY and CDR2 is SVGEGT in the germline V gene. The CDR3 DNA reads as TGTGCCAGCAGCCGGACTAGCTGGGCCGGGGAGCTGTTTTTT. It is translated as CASSRTSWAGELFF.

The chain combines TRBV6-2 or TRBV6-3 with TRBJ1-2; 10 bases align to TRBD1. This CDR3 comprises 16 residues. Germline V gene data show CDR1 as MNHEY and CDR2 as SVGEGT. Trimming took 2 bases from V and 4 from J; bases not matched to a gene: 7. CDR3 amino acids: CASSYTRQGAAYGYTF. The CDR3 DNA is TGTGCCAGCAGTTACACCAGACAGGGGGCGGCCTATGGCTACACCTTC.

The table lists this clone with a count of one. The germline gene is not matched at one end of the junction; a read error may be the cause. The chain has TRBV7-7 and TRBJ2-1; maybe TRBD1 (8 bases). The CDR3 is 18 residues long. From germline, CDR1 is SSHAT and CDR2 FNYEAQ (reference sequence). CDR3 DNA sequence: TGTGCTAGCAGCTTAGCGCGGGAGACAGGGGCTCCCTACAATGAGCAGTTCTTC. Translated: CASSLARETGAPYNEQFF.

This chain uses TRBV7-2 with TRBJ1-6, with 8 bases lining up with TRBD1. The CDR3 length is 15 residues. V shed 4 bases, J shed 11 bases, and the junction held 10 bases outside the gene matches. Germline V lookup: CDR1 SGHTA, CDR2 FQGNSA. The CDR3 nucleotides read TGTGCCAGCAGCTCCTTAACAGGGGGGATTCCACCCCTCCACTTT. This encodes CASSSLTGGIPPLHF.

CDR3 nucleotides: TGCAGTGCTAGTGGCGGGGGGGGAACATATCAGCCCCAGCATTTT. It specifies CSASGGGGTYQPQHF. The chain combines TRBV20-1 with TRBJ1-5; D is perhaps TRBD1 (5 bases). The germline V and J ends were trimmed by 3 bases and 5 bases, with 17 bases remaining between them. In germline, CDR1 is DFQATT, CDR2 SNEGSKA (reference sequence). The CDR3 sequence is 15 residues long.

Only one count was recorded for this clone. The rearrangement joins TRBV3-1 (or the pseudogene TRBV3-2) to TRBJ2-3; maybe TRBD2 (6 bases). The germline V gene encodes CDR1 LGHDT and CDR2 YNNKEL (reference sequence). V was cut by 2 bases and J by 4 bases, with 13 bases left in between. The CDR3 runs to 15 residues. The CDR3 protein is CASSQLAGRSDTQYF. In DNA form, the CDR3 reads TGTGCCAGCAGCCAACTGGCGGGGCGGTCAGATACGCAGTATTTT.

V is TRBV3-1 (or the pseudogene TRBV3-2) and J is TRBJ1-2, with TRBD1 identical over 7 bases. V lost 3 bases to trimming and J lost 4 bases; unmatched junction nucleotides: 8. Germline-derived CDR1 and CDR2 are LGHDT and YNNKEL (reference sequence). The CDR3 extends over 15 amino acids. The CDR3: CASSHNRGPRYGYTF. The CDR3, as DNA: TGTGCCAGCAGCCACAACAGGGGACCCCGCTATGGCTACACCTTC.

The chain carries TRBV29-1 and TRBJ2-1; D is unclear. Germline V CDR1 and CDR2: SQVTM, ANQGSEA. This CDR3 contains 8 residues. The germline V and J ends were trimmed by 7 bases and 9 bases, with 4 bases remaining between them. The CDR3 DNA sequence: TGCAGCGGCGGTGAGCAGTTCTTC. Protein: CSGGEQFF.

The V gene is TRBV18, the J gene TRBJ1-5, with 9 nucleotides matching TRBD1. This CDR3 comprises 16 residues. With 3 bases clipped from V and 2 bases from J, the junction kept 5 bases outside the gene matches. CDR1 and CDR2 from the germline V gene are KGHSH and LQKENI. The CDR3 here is CASSPRTGDGNQPQHF. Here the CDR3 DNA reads TGTGCCAGCTCACCGAGGACAGGGGACGGCAATCAGCCCCAGCATTTT.

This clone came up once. The CDR3, as DNA: TGTGCCACCCGGGACAGAATTTACGAGCAGTACTTC. Amino acids: CATRDRIYEQYF. The rearrangement joins TRBV19 to TRBJ2-7, with 7 bases identical to TRBD1. Germline V gives CDR1 LNHDA, CDR2 SQIVND (reference sequence). The CDR3 length is 12 residues. V was pared by 10 bases and J by 4 bases, with 7 bases of the junction left unmatched.

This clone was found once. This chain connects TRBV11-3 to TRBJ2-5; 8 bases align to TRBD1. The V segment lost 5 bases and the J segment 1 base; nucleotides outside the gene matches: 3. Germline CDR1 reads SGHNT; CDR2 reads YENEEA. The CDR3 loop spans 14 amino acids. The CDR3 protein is CASSMTGAQETQYF. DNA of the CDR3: TGTGCCAGCAGCATGACAGGGGCCCAAGAGACCCAGTACTTC.

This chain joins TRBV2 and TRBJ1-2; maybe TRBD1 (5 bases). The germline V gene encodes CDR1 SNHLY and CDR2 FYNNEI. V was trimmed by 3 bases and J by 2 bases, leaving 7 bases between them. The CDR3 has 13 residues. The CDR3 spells CASSEEGNYGYTF. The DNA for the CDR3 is TGTGCCAGCAGTGAGGAGGGGAACTATGGCTACACCTTC. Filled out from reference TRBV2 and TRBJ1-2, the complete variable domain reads EPEVTQTPSHQVTQMGQEVILRCVPISNHLYFYWYRQILGQKVEFLVSFYNNEISEKSEIFDDQFSVERPDGSNFTLKIRSTKLEDSAMYFCASSEEGNYGYTFGSGTRLTVV.